This T cell receptor beta chain comes out of a study of early T cells in non-severe SARS-CoV-2 infection. Study details: Unsorted whole blood bulk RNA was sequenced, with unpaired chains.

Trimming took 5 bases from V and 6 from J, leaving 14 bases between them. Germline loops: CDR1 DFQATT, CDR2 SNEGSKA (reference sequence). This CDR3 is built from 14 residues. This clonotype was observed a handful of times. Its antigen remains unidentified. Study-level points and caveats: Matching with VDJdb favored anti-spike CD8 responses (missing private and CD4 specificities).

Individual cDNA molecules received unique molecular identifiers during library preparation. MiXCR, applied by TCRdb to the 5' RACE reads, yields one record per CDR3 protein. This table holds over 85,000 distinct CDR3 sequences, approximately 15% found once. The chain joins TRBV20-1 to TRBJ1-6, with D unresolved. Sequencing was performed on whole blood. The sequence was obtained from an adult who was a healthcare worker with PCR-confirmed SARS-CoV-2 infection or an uninfected control (not recorded which). DNA for the CDR3: TGCAGTGCTTCACCAAGTACGACTAATTCACCCCTCCACTTT. Residues: CSASPSTTNSPLHF.